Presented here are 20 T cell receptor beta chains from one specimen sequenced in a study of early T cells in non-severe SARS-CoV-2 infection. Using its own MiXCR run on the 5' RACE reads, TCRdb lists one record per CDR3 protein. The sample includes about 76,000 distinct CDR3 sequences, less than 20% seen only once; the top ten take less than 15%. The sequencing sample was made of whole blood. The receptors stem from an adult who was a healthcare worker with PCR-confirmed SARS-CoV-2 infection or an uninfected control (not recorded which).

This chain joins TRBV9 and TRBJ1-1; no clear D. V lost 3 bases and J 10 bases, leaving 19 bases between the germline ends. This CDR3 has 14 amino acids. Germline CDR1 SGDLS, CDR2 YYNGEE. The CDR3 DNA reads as TGTGCCAGCAGCGCCGTAGAGGGCTACAGAGCAGCTTTCTTT. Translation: CASSAVEGYRAAFF.

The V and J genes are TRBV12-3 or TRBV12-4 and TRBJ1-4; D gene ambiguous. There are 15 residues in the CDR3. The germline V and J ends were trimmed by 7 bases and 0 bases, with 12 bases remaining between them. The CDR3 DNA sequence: TGTGCCAGCACCCCCAACCATTCAACTAATGAAAAACTGTTTTTT. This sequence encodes CASTPNHSTNEKLFF.

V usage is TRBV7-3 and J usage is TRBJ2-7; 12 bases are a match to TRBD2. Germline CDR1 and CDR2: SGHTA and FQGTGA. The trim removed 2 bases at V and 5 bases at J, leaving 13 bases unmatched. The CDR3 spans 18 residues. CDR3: CASSLGPSGRGSENEQYF. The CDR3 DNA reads TGTGCCAGCAGCTTAGGCCCTAGCGGGAGGGGCTCCGAGAACGAGCAGTACTTC.

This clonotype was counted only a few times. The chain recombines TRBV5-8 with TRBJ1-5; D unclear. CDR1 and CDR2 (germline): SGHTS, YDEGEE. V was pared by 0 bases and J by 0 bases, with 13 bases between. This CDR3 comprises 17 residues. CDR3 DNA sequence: TGTGCCAGCAGCTTGGTAGCAGGCCATGATAGCAATCAGCCCCAGCATTTT. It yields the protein CASSLVAGHDSNQPQHF.

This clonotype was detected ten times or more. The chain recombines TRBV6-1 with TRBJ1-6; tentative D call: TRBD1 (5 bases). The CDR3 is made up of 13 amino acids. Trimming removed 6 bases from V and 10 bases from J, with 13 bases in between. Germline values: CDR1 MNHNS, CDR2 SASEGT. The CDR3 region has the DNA TGTGCCAGCAGGGGCCAGGGATGGTCACCCCTCCACTTT. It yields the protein CASRGQGWSPLHF.

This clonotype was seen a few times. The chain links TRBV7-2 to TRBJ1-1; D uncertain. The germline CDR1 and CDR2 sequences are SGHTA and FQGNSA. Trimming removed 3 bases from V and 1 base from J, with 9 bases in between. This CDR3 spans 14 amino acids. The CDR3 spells CASSFGQRNTEAFF. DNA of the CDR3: TGTGCCAGCAGCTTTGGCCAGCGGAACACTGAAGCTTTCTTT.

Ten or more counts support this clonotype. For the CDR3, the DNA is TGTGCCGGCCCCCAGTGGGAGCAAGAGACCCAGTACTTC. As protein: CAGPQWEQETQYF. This chain connects TRBV6-7 to TRBJ2-5; D is possibly TRBD2 (5 bases). TRBV6-7 is an ORF, with its function uncertain. The CDR3 loop spans 13 amino acids. Trimming stripped 11 bases from V and 2 bases from J, with 15 bases between.

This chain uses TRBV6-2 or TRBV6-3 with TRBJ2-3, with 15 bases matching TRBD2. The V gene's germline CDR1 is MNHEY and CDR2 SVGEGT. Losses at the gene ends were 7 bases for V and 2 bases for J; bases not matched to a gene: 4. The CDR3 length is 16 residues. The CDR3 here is CASTGLAGGVTDTQYF. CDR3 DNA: TGTGCCAGCACGGGACTAGCGGGGGGCGTCACAGATACGCAGTATTTT.

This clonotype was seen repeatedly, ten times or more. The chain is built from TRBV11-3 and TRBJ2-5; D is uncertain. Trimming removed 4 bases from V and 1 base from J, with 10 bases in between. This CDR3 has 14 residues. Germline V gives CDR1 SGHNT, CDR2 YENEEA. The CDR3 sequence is CASSSRLAQETQYF. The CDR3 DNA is TGTGCCAGCAGCTCCCGACTGGCCCAAGAGACCCAGTACTTC.

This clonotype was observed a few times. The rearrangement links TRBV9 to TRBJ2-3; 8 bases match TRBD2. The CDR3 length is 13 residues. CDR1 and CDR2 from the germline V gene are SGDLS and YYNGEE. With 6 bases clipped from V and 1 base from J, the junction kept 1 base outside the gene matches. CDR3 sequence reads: CASTRGGTDTQYF. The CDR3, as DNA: TGTGCCAGCACGCGGGGGGGCACAGATACGCAGTATTTT.

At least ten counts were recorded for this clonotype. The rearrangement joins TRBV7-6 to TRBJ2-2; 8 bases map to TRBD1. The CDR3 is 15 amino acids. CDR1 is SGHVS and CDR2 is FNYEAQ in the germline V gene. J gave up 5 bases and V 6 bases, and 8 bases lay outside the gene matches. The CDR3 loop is CASRATGAGTGELFF. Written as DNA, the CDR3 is TGTGCCAGCAGGGCGACAGGGGCGGGAACCGGGGAGCTGTTTTTT.

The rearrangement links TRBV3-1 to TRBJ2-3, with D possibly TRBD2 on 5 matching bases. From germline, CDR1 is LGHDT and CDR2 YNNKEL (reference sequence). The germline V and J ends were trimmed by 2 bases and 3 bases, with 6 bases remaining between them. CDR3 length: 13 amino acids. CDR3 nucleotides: TGTGCCAGCAGCCAACCGGGAACAGATACGCAGTATTTT. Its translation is CASSQPGTDTQYF.

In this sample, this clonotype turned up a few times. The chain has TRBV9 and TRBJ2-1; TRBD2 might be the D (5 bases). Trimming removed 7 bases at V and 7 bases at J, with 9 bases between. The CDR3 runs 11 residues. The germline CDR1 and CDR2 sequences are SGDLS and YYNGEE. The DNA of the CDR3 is TGTGCCAGCGGCGAGCGGAATGAGCAGTTCTTC. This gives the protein CASGERNEQFF. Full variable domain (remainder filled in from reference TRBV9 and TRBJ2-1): DSGVTQTPKHLITATGQRVTLRCSPRSGDLSVYWYQQSLDQGLQFLIQYYNGEERAKGNILERFSAQQFPDLHSELNLSSLELGDSALYFCASGERNEQFFGPGTRLTVL.

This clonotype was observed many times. CDR3 nucleotide sequence: TGTGCCATCAGTGAGTCCGATGGGGGGATTCAGCCCCAGCATTTT. The encoded protein is CAISESDGGIQPQHF. V and J are TRBV10-3 and TRBJ1-5, with D possibly being TRBD1 (5 bases). V was cut by 0 bases and J by 6 bases, with 12 bases left in between. This CDR3 has 15 amino acids. CDR1 is ENHRY, CDR2 SYGVKD, per germline.

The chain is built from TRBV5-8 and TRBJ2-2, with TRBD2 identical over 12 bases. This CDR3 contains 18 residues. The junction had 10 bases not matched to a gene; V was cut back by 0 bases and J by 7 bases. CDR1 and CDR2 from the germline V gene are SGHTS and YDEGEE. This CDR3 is CASSLARLAGDGDGELFF. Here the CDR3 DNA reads TGTGCCAGCAGCTTGGCGAGACTAGCGGGAGACGGGGACGGGGAGCTGTTTTTT.

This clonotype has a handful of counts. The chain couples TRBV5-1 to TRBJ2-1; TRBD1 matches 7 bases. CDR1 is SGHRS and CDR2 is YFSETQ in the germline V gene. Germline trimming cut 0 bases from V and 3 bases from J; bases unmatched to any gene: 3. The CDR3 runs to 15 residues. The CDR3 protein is CASSLARQGYNEQFF. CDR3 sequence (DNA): TGCGCCAGCAGCTTGGCCCGACAGGGCTACAATGAGCAGTTCTTC.

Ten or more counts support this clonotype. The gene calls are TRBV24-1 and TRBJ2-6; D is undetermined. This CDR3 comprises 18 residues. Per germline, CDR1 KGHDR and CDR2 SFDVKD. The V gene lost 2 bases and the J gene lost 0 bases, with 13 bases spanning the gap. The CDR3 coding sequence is TGTGCCACCAGTGATTCTGTCAGTGACCCCTCTGGGGCCAACGTCCTGACTTTC. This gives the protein CATSDSVSDPSGANVLTF.

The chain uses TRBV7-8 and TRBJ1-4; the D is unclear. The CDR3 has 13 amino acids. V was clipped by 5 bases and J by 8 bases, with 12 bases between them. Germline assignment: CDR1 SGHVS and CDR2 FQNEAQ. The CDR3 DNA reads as TGTGCCAGCAGCCCGGCGCCGGGGGAAAAACTGTTTTTT. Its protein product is CASSPAPGEKLFF.

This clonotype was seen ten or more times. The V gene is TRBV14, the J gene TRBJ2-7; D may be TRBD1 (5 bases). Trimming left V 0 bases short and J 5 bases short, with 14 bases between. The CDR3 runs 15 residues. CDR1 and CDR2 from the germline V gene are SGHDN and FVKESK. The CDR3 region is CASSQDAGRVHEQYF. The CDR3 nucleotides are TGTGCCAGCAGCCAAGATGCCGGCAGGGTCCACGAGCAGTACTTC.

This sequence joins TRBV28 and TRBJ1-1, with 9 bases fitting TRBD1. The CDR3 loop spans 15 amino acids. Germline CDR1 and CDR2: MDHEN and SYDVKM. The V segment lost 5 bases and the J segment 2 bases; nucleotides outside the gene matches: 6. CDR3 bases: TGTGCCAGCAGTGCCTCACAGGGGGCAAACACTGAAGCTTTCTTT. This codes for CASSASQGANTEAFF. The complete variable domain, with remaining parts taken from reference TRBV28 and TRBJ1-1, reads DVKVTQSSRYLVKRTGEKVFLECVQDMDHENMFWYRQDPGLGLRLIYFSYDVKMKEKGDIPEGYSVSREKKERFSLILESASTNQTSMYLCASSASQGANTEAFFGQGTRLTVV.